This T cell receptor beta chain came from a study of blood T cells in healthy people across ages. Germline V gene data show CDR1 as MNHNY and CDR2 as SVGAGI (reference sequence). The V end lost 6 bases, the J end lost 6 bases, and 18 bases lay between the germline ends. The CDR3 runs 15 residues. Study-wide results and caveats: In older individuals, TCR beta diversity per million T cells was lower, falling roughly linearly with age.

This clonotype was counted between two and nine times. What it recognizes is unknown. Then a second PCR, running about 6 to 12 cycles, was carried out with a sample-barcoded 5' primer and a J-beta primer mix. MiXCR, applied by TCRdb to the 5' RACE reads, yields one record per CDR3 protein. Here the sample spans some 760,000 distinct CDR3 sequences, roughly 25% being singletons. This same sample was also part of a study on T cells of mothers and their children.

Sequencing used blood. The clonotype comes from a boy aged 5-17 years in good health. This sequence joins TRBV6-6 and TRBJ2-4; D may be TRBD2 (5 bases). CDR3 coding DNA: TGTGCCAGCAGCCACTCGGTGGGTGGAGGAAACATTCAGTACTTC. Protein sequence: CASSHSVGGGNIQYF.